The present T cell receptor beta chain was sequenced within a study of blood T cell repertoires in COVID-19. The data were produced by immunoSEQ multiplex PCR, yet TCRdb's version contains in-frame clones alone and is incomplete. The sample consists of about 99,000 clones, approximately 85% of them appearing once. The sequence came from a woman of 80 years or more with active or convalescent COVID-19. The sample was peripheral blood.

CDR3 region: CATKRQGSYEQYF. CDR3 DNA sequence: TGTGCCACCAAGAGACAGGGTTCCTACGAGCAGTACTTC. The V call is TRBV6-5, the J call TRBJ2-7; the match to TRBD1 covers 7 bases. The CDR3 totals 13 residues. Germline V lookup: CDR1 MNHEY, CDR2 SVGAGI. The V segment lost 10 bases and the J segment 1 base; nucleotides outside the gene matches: 7.